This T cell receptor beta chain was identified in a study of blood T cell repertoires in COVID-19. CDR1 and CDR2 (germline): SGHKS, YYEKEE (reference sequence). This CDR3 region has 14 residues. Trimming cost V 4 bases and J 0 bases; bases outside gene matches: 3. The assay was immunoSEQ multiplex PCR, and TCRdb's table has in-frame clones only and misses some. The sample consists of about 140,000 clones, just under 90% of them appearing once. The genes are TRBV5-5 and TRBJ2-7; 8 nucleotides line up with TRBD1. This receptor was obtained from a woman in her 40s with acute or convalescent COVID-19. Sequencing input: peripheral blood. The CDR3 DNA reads TGTGCCAGCAGCCGGACAGGGAACTCCTACGAGCAGTACTTC. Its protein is CASSRTGNSYEQYF.